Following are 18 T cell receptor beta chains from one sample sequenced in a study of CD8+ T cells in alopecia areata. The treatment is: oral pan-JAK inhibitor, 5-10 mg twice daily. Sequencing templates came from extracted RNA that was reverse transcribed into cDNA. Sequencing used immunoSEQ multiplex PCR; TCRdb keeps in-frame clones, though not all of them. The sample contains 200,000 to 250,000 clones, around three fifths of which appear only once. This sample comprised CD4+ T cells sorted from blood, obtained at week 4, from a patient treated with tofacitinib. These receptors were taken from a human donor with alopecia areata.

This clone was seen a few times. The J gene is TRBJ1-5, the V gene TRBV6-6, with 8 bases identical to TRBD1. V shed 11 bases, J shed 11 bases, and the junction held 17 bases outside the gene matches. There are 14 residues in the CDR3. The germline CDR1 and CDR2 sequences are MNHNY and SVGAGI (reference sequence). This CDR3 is CAASSGTGESAQHF. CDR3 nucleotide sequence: TGTGCCGCAAGTTCAGGGACAGGTGAATCGGCCCAGCATTTT.

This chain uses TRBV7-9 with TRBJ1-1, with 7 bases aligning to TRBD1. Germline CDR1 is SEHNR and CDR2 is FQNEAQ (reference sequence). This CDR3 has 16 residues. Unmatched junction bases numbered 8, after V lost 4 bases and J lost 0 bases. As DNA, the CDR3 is TGTGCCAGCAGCTCCGGGACAGCAATAATGAACACTGAAGCTTTCTTT. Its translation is CASSSGTAIMNTEAFF. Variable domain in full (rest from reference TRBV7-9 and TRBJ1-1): DTGVSQNPRHKITKRGQNVTFRCDPISEHNRLYWYRQTLGQGPEFLTYFQNEAQLEKSRLLSDRFSAERPKGSFSTLEIQRTEQGDSAMYLCASSSGTAIMNTEAFFGQGTRLTVV.

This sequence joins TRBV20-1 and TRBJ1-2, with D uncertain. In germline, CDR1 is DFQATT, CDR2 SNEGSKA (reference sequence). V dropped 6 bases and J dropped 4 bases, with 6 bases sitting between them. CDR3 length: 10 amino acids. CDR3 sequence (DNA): TGCAGTGCCGCGGGCTATGGCTACACCTTC. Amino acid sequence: CSAAGYGYTF.

The CDR3 bases are TGCGCCAGCGAAGCCCAAACCGGGACTAACGGCGAGCAGTACTTC. It yields the protein CASEAQTGTNGEQYF. The chain combines TRBV5-1 with TRBJ2-7; TRBD2 agrees at 7 bases. The V gene's germline CDR1 is SGHRS and CDR2 YFSETQ. The CDR3 has 15 amino acids. J gave up 6 bases and V 7 bases, and 16 bases lay outside the gene matches.

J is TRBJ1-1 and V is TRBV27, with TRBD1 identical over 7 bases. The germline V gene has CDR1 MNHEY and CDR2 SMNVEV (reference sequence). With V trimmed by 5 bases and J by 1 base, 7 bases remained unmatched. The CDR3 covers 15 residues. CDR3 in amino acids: CASSLMTGQNTEAFF. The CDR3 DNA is TGTGCCAGCAGTCTTATGACAGGGCAGAACACTGAAGCTTTCTTT.

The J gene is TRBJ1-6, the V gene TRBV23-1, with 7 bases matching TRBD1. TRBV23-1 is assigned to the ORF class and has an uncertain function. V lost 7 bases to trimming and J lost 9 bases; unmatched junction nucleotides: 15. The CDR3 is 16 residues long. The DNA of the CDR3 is TGCGCCAGCAAAGCCCGTAGACAGGGTCGGGGTTCACCCCTCCACTTT. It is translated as CASKARRQGRGSPLHF.

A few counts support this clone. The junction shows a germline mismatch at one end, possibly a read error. The CDR3 sequence: CASSLGSGDTQYF. The CDR3 region has the DNA TGTGCTAGCAGCTTAGGGTCCGGAGATACGCAGTATTTT. The V and J genes are TRBV7-7 and TRBJ2-3; D is ambiguous. The germline CDR1 and CDR2 sequences are SSHAT and FNYEAQ (reference sequence). This CDR3 is 13 amino acids long.

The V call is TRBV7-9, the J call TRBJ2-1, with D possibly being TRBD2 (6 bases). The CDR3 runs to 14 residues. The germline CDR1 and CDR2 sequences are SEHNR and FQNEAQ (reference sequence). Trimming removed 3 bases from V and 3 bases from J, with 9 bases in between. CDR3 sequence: CASSFRDFYNEQFF. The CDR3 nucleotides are TGTGCCAGCAGCTTCCGGGACTTCTACAATGAGCAGTTCTTC.

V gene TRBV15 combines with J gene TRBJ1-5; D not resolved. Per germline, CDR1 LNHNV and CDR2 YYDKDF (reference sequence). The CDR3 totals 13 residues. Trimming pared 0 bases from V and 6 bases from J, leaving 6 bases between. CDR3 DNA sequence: TGTGCCACCAGCAGAGATCCATCTCAGCCCCAGCATTTT. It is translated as CATSRDPSQPQHF.

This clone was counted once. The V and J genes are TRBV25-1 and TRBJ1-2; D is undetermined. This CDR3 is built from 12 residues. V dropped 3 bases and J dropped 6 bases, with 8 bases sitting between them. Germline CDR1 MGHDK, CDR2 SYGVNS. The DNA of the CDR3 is TGTGCCAGCAGTGAGAGAGGGAATGGCTACACCTTC. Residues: CASSERGNGYTF.

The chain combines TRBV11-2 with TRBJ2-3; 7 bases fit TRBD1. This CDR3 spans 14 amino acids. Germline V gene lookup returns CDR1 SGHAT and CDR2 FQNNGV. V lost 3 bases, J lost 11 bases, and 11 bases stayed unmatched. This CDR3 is CASSFSDRVTGQYF. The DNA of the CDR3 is TGTGCCAGCAGCTTCTCCGACAGGGTGACAGGGCAGTATTTT. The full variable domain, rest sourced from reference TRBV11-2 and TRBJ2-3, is EAGVAQSPRYKIIEKRQSVAFWCNPISGHATLYWYQQILGQGPKLLIQFQNNGVVDDSQLPKDRFSAERLKGVDSTLKIQPAKLEDSAVYLCASSFSDRVTGQYFGPGTRLTVL.

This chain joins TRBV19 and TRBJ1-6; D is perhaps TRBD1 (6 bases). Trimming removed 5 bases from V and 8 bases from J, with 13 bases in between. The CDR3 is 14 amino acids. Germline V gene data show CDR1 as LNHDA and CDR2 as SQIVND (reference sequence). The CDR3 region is CASSLRQEDSPLHF. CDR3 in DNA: TGTGCCAGTAGTCTTAGACAGGAGGATTCACCCCTCCACTTT.

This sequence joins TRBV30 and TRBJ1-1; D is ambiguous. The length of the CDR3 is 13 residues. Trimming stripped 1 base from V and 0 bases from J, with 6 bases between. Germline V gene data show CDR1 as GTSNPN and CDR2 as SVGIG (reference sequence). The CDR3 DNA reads TGTGCCTGGAGTGCCTCCATGAACACTGAAGCTTTCTTT. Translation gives CAWSASMNTEAFF.

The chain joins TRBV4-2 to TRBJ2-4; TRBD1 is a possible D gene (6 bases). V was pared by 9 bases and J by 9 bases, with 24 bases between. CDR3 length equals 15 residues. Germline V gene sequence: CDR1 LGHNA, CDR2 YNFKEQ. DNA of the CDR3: TGTGCCAGTCGACGGACAGCAACCTCTGGGGTCATTCAGTACTTC. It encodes CASRRTATSGVIQYF.

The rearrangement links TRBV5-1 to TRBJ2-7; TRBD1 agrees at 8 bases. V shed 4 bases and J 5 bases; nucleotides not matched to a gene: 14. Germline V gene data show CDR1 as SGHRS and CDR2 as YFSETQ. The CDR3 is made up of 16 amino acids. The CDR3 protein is CASSPSMGQVVHEQYF. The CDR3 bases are TGCGCCAGCAGCCCATCGATGGGACAGGTGGTCCACGAGCAGTACTTC. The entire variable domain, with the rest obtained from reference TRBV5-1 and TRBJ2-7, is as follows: KAGVTQTPRYLIKTRGQQVTLSCSPISGHRSVSWYQQTPGQGLQFLFEYFSETQRNKGNFPGRFSGRQFSNSRSEMNVSTLELGDSALYLCASSPSMGQVVHEQYFGPGTRLTVT.

As DNA, the CDR3 is TGCGCCACTCCCCTCGGGATTAGGGTCAATCAGCCCCAGCATTTT. Protein product: CATPLGIRVNQPQHF. V usage is TRBV10-1 and J usage is TRBJ1-5; D is uncertain. The germline V gene encodes CDR1 WNHNN and CDR2 SYGVQD (reference sequence). The CDR3 sequence is 15 residues long. V was trimmed by 10 bases and J by 3 bases, leaving 19 bases between them.

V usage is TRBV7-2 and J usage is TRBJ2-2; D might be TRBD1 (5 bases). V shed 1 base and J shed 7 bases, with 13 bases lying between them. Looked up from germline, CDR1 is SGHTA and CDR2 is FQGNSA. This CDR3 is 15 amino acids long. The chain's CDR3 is CASSLGQLIGGELFF. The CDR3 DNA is TGTGCCAGCAGCTTAGGACAGTTAATCGGCGGGGAGCTGTTTTTT.

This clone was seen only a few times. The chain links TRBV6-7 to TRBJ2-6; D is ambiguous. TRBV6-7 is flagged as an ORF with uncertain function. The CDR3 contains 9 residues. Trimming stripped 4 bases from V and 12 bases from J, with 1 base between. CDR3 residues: CASSSVLTF. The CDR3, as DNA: TGTGCCAGCAGTTCCGTCCTGACTTTC.